This T cell receptor beta chain was found in a study of cytomegalovirus exposure and HLA in healthy donors. Study-level findings and limits: Apart from CMV serostatus, no immune exposure information was available. Per a prior analysis, the majority of TCR beta V segments were productive roughly 87% or roughly 30% of the time.

This PCR relied on a set of 60 Vbeta primers and 13 Jbeta primers. Assay used: immunoSEQ multiplex PCR; TCRdb lists only in-frame clones, some missing. This sample has 150,000 to 200,000 clones, with around 62% found just once. This clone showed up just once. As yet, its antigen is unknown. The specimen was PBMCs. The TCR was taken from a man between 40 and 49 years old in good health and CMV-seronegative.

The CDR3 DNA reads as TGTGCCAGCAGCCGAACAAGCACAGATACGCAGTATTTT. It yields the protein CASSRTSTDTQYF. The chain is built from TRBV11-3 and TRBJ2-3; D gene ambiguous. Trimming pared 5 bases from V and 0 bases from J, leaving 6 bases between. This CDR3 has 13 residues. Germline values: CDR1 SGHNT, CDR2 YENEEA.